Following are 26 T cell receptor beta chains from one sample sequenced in a study of cytomegalovirus exposure and HLA in healthy donors (dated by TCRdb to about 2017). The library was obtained by the immunoSEQ multiplex PCR assay. The multiplex PCR relied on a mix of 60 forward primers for TCR Vbeta segments and 13 reverse primers for TCR Jbeta segments. TCRdb obtained this table from immuneACCESS and retained in-frame rearrangements with V and J assigned. These tables miss some clones; where compared with another copy, unresolved V genes account for less than half of the shortfall, and the remainder is unexplained. Across this sample there are some 120,000 clones, with about 80% seen only once. The top ten clonotypes cover 1.2% of the sample. Sequenced sample: PBMCs. Source of these receptors: a man aged 50 to 59 in good health and CMV-seronegative.

J is TRBJ1-4 and V is TRBV28, with a weak D call TRBD1 (6 bases). Germline V gene sequence: CDR1 MDHEN, CDR2 SYDVKM. V was trimmed by 5 bases and J by 4 bases, leaving 14 bases between them. The CDR3 runs 15 residues. Here the CDR3 reads CASSESGALNEKLFF. The CDR3 DNA is TGTGCCAGCAGTGAATCAGGGGCGCTTAATGAAAAACTGTTTTTT. Full variable domain (missing parts from reference TRBV28 and TRBJ1-4): DVKVTQSSRYLVKRTGEKVFLECVQDMDHENMFWYRQDPGLGLRLIYFSYDVKMKEKGDIPEGYSVSREKKERFSLILESASTNQTSMYLCASSESGALNEKLFFGSGTQLSVL.

The rearrangement links TRBV19 to TRBJ2-3, with D maybe TRBD1 (7 bases). The CDR3 sequence is 15 residues long. CDR1 and CDR2 (germline): LNHDA, SQIVND (reference sequence). V was pared by 4 bases and J by 2 bases, with 13 bases between. CDR3 nucleotide sequence: TGTGCCAGTAGTAGGGGGGACAGCTACACAGATACGCAGTATTTT. This translates into CASSRGDSYTDTQYF. The variable domain in full, completed from reference TRBV19 and TRBJ2-3, reads DGGITQSPKYLFRKEGQNVTLSCEQNLNHDAMYWYRQDPGQGLRLIYYSQIVNDFQKGDIAEGYSVSREKKESFPLTVTSAQKNPTAFYLCASSRGDSYTDTQYFGPGTRLTVL.

This chain joins TRBV29-1 and TRBJ2-2, with 10 bases lining up with TRBD1. After removal of 7 bases from V and 7 bases from J, the junction contained 6 bases not matched to a gene. Per germline, CDR1 SQVTM and CDR2 ANQGSEA. The CDR3 is made up of 13 amino acids. CDR3 region: CSAKTGGHGELFF. CDR3 DNA: TGCAGCGCAAAGACAGGGGGCCACGGGGAGCTGTTTTTT.

V usage is TRBV6-1 and J usage is TRBJ1-2; possible D gene TRBD1, 6 bases. Trimming stripped 2 bases from V and 4 bases from J, with 14 bases between. CDR1 is MNHNS, CDR2 SASEGT, per germline. The CDR3 is made up of 15 amino acids. CDR3 residues: CASSEQGRGGYGYTF. The CDR3 coding sequence is TGTGCCAGCAGTGAACAGGGGAGGGGGGGCTATGGCTACACCTTC.

The chain has TRBV4-1 and TRBJ2-5, with TRBD2 identical over 13 bases. This CDR3 contains 16 residues. V lost 4 bases to trimming and J lost 0 bases; unmatched junction nucleotides: 2. The V gene's germline CDR1 is MGHRA and CDR2 YSYEKL. CDR3 region: CASSLGTSGNQETQYF. As DNA, the CDR3 is TGCGCCAGCAGCCTTGGGACTAGCGGGAACCAAGAGACCCAGTACTTC.

J is TRBJ1-4 and V is TRBV11-2, with TRBD1 identical over 9 bases. The V gene's germline CDR1 is SGHAT and CDR2 FQNNGV. The J segment lost 6 bases and the V segment lost 4 bases, leaving 6 bases of the junction unmatched. The CDR3 totals 15 residues. Written as DNA, the CDR3 is TGTGCCAGCAGCTCGACAGGGGGAGTTTATGAAAAACTGTTTTTT. Protein: CASSSTGGVYEKLFF.

The chain combines TRBV27 with TRBJ2-1; 9 nucleotides match TRBD2. The germline gives CDR1 MNHEY, CDR2 SMNVEV (reference sequence). CDR3 length: 19 residues. The V and J ends lost 5 bases and 0 bases, in that order; junction bases with no gene match: 14. The chain's CDR3 is CASSLAIASGTSSYNEQFF. The CDR3 nucleotides read TGTGCCAGCAGTCTTGCCATAGCTAGCGGGACCAGCTCCTACAATGAGCAGTTCTTC.

The CDR3 sequence: CASRVLAGDTGELFF. The CDR3, as DNA: TGCGCCAGCAGGGTTCTAGCGGGAGATACCGGGGAGCTGTTTTTT. This chain uses TRBV10-2 with TRBJ2-2; 10 nucleotides line up with TRBD2. The CDR3 covers 15 residues. Unmatched junction bases numbered 6, after V lost 6 bases and J lost 5 bases. Germline CDR1 reads WSHSY; CDR2 reads SAAADI.

The CDR3 loop reads CASRPGQGRSNEQFF. The CDR3 region has the DNA TGTGCCAGCAGACCCGGACAGGGGCGCAGTAATGAGCAGTTCTTC. This chain uses TRBV5-4 with TRBJ2-1; TRBD1 matches 9 bases. V lost 5 bases to trimming and J lost 7 bases; unmatched junction nucleotides: 10. Germline V lookup: CDR1 SGHNT, CDR2 YYREEE (reference sequence). This CDR3 contains 15 residues.

The chain couples TRBV19 to TRBJ2-5, with 7 nucleotides matching TRBD2. In germline, CDR1 is LNHDA, CDR2 SQIVND (reference sequence). The ends lost 4 bases at V and 5 bases at J; junction bases unmatched: 10. The CDR3 is 15 amino acids. CDR3 sequence (DNA): TGTGCCAGTAGTAGTACTAGCGCCCTGGGGGAGACCCAGTACTTC. It translates to CASSSTSALGETQYF.

Only a few counts were recorded for this clone. The J gene is TRBJ1-5, the V gene TRBV28, with 7 nucleotides matching TRBD1. The germline gives CDR1 MDHEN, CDR2 SYDVKM. V was clipped by 5 bases and J by 4 bases; unmatched bases: 8. The CDR3 is 15 amino acids. The CDR3 DNA follows: TGTGCCAGCAGTGACCGACAGGGAGTTAATCAGCCCCAGCATTTT. Encoded protein: CASSDRQGVNQPQHF.

The gene calls are TRBV6-1 and TRBJ1-3; 8 bases align to TRBD1. CDR1 and CDR2 (germline): MNHNS, SASEGT. V lost 5 bases, J lost 7 bases, and 1 base stayed unmatched. There are 12 residues in the CDR3. The CDR3 region has the DNA TGTGCCAGCAGTCAGGGGGCGAACACCATATATTTT. Its protein product is CASSQGANTIYF.

There are a few counts of this clone. V and J are TRBV5-1 and TRBJ2-7; the match to TRBD1 covers 7 bases. This CDR3 comprises 14 residues. Germline CDR1 is SGHRS and CDR2 is YFSETQ. J was trimmed by 0 bases and V by 4 bases; bases with no gene match: 4. In DNA, the CDR3 is TGCGCCAGCAGCCGGGACAGCCTCTCCTACGAGCAGTACTTC. Translating it yields CASSRDSLSYEQYF. Together with reference TRBV5-1 and TRBJ2-7, the CDR3 gives the full variable domain: KAGVTQTPRYLIKTRGQQVTLSCSPISGHRSVSWYQQTPGQGLQFLFEYFSETQRNKGNFPGRFSGRQFSNSRSEMNVSTLELGDSALYLCASSRDSLSYEQYFGPGTRLTVT.

This clone was detected ten times or more. V usage is TRBV6-1 and J usage is TRBJ2-3; maybe TRBD2 (5 bases). The germline V gene encodes CDR1 MNHNS and CDR2 SASEGT. V dropped 6 bases and J dropped 6 bases, with 10 bases sitting between them. The CDR3 is 12 amino acids. CDR3 nucleotide sequence: TGTGCCAGCAGCATGCGAGGGGATACGCAGTATTTT. This gives the protein CASSMRGDTQYF.

The genes are TRBV6-5 and TRBJ1-5, with no clear D. Trimming pared 6 bases from V and 5 bases from J, leaving 11 bases between. The CDR3 spans 13 residues. Germline values: CDR1 MNHEY, CDR2 SVGAGI. CDR3 loop: CASSPATDQPQHF. In DNA, the CDR3 is TGTGCCAGCAGCCCGGCTACAGATCAGCCCCAGCATTTT.

This clone was seen just once. DNA for the CDR3: TGTGCCAGCAGCCGCTCCTATAGCGGGGTCTACAATGAGCAGTTCTTC. This codes for CASSRSYSGVYNEQFF. The genes are TRBV11-2 and TRBJ2-1, with TRBD2 matching over 8 bases. With V trimmed by 5 bases and J by 3 bases, 9 bases remained unmatched. Germline V gene lookup returns CDR1 SGHAT and CDR2 FQNNGV. This CDR3 has 16 amino acids.

The chain couples TRBV27 to TRBJ2-7, with 7 bases that match TRBD2. The V segment lost 2 bases and the J segment 3 bases; nucleotides outside the gene matches: 7. The germline V gene has CDR1 MNHEY and CDR2 SMNVEV (reference sequence). The CDR3 length is 15 residues. In DNA form, the CDR3 reads TGTGCCAGCAGTTTAGAGGGACTAAATTACTACGAGCAGTACTTC. Its protein product is CASSLEGLNYYEQYF.

The rearrangement joins TRBV28 to TRBJ1-1, with a tentative D call TRBD1 (5 bases). Germline CDR1 MDHEN, CDR2 SYDVKM. The V end was cut by 4 bases, the J end by 5 bases, with 5 bases between. The CDR3 length is 11 residues. In DNA, the CDR3 is TGTGCCAGCAGTTACAGGACTGAAGCTTTCTTT. Its protein product is CASSYRTEAFF. The full variable domain, with the rest looked up from reference TRBV28 and TRBJ1-1, is DVKVTQSSRYLVKRTGEKVFLECVQDMDHENMFWYRQDPGLGLRLIYFSYDVKMKEKGDIPEGYSVSREKKERFSLILESASTNQTSMYLCASSYRTEAFFGQGTRLTVV.

This chain uses TRBV11-3 with TRBJ2-3; TRBD1 agrees at 12 bases. The V gene end was trimmed by 4 bases and the J gene end by 5 bases; junction bases not matched to a gene: 4. Looked up from germline, CDR1 is SGHNT and CDR2 is YENEEA. This CDR3 region has 15 residues. CDR3 DNA: TGTGCCAGCAGCTCGGGACAGGGGGCAGGAGATACGCAGTATTTT. As protein: CASSSGQGAGDTQYF.

The chain links TRBV28 to TRBJ1-1; D unclear. The V gene's germline CDR1 is MDHEN and CDR2 SYDVKM. CDR3 length: 13 amino acids. Deletions cut 1 base from V and 5 bases from J, with 8 bases between. CDR3 DNA sequence: TGTGCCAGCAGTTTATTGCTCGGGACTGAAGCTTTCTTT. Translating it yields CASSLLLGTEAFF.

This clone was observed a single time. This chain links TRBV28 with TRBJ2-7, with 7 bases identical to TRBD1. The CDR3 is 15 residues long. V was pared by 6 bases and J by 0 bases, with 8 bases of the junction left unmatched. Germline V gene lookup returns CDR1 MDHEN and CDR2 SYDVKM. The CDR3 DNA follows: TGTGCCAGCAGAGTCGCCGGGACAGCCTCCTACGAGCAGTACTTC. Its protein product is CASRVAGTASYEQYF.

The CDR3 DNA reads as TGTGCCAGCAGTTACCCAGTGGCTGGGGCCAACGTCCTGACTTTC. Protein sequence: CASSYPVAGANVLTF. The rearrangement joins TRBV6-6 to TRBJ2-6; no clear D. Trimming left V 2 bases short and J 2 bases short, with 7 bases between. In germline, CDR1 is MNHNY, CDR2 SVGAGI (reference sequence). The CDR3 runs 15 residues.

The chain recombines TRBV6-5 with TRBJ2-1; D call uncertain. The CDR3 has 13 residues. Germline assignment: CDR1 MNHEY and CDR2 SVGAGI. V lost 0 bases to trimming and J lost 6 bases, with 6 bases between them. The CDR3 reads CASSYSSSNEQFF. CDR3 coding DNA: TGTGCCAGCAGTTACTCGTCTTCCAATGAGCAGTTCTTC.

J is TRBJ2-3 and V is TRBV7-3, with 8 nucleotides matching TRBD2. Trimming took 2 bases from V and 0 from J; bases not matched to a gene: 4. The germline V gene encodes CDR1 SGHTA and CDR2 FQGTGA. CDR3 length equals 16 residues. CDR3 coding DNA: TGTGCCAGCAGCTTATTACTAGCGGCAAGCACAGATACGCAGTATTTT. Translated, it gives CASSLLLAASTDTQYF.

The chain links TRBV7-9 to TRBJ2-1; TRBD2 agrees at 11 bases. The CDR3 sequence is 13 residues long. Trimming removed 5 bases from V and 12 bases from J; junction bases left unmatched: 6. CDR1 is SEHNR, CDR2 FQNEAQ, per germline (reference sequence). DNA of the CDR3: TGTGCCAGCAGCATGACTAGCGGGACCCGGCAGTTCTTC. Encoded protein: CASSMTSGTRQFF.

This chain joins TRBV5-6 and TRBJ2-5; 7 bases agree with TRBD1. J lost 1 base, V lost 0 bases, and 3 bases had no gene match. Germline values: CDR1 SGHDT, CDR2 YYEEEE. This CDR3 is built from 15 residues. CDR3 amino acids: CASSLVRGLQETQYF. CDR3 bases: TGTGCCAGCAGCTTGGTTAGGGGGCTCCAAGAGACCCAGTACTTC.